The clone carrying this T cell receptor (beta chain) was seen more than once but under ten times. Its matching antigen is unknown. From germline, CDR1 is SGHTA and CDR2 FQGNSA. The germline V and J ends were trimmed by 5 bases and 2 bases, with 8 bases remaining between them. The CDR3 covers 13 residues. These data belong to a study of T cells after yellow fever vaccination. Whole-study findings and limits: Clones that expanded after primary vaccination mostly reappeared after the booster (roughly 96% CD4, 70% to 90% CD8). The appearance of a small share of clonotypes in both CD4 and CD8 compartments was observed.

TCRdb used MiXCR to reprocess the 5' RACE reads, holding one entry per CDR3 protein. This table has 250,000 to 300,000 distinct CDR3 sequences, roughly 5.2% appearing once. Sequencing used CD4+ T cells sorted from PBMCs, obtained on the day of the yellow fever booster vaccination. The V call is TRBV7-2, the J call TRBJ2-3; D ambiguous. This receptor was obtained from a man aged 18 to 35 who received the YFV17D yellow fever vaccine. In nucleotides, the CDR3 is TGTGCCAGCAGCATGGGGTTCACAGATACGCAGTATTTT. Translation: CASSMGFTDTQYF.